Listed here is a single T cell receptor beta chain. CDR3 length: 16 amino acids. Germline assignment: CDR1 LGHNT and CDR2 FRNRAP. Trimming at V came to 0 bases and at J to 4 bases, leaving 4 bases not matched to a gene. Generated by immunoSEQ multiplex PCR, the TCRdb table keeps only in-frame clones and is missing some. The table shows tens of thousands of clones, with 75% to 95% occurring only once. These data come from a study of T cell changes during pregnancy in multiple sclerosis. The receptor was derived from a female donor in good health, enrolled as a control in a pregnancy study. The sequencing here drew on peripheral blood, taken in the third trimester of pregnancy. The chain has TRBV12-5 and TRBJ2-1; TRBD2 aligns across 9 bases. This CDR3 is CASGLVGLAGYNEQFF. The CDR3 region has the DNA TGTGCTAGTGGTTTGGTAGGGCTAGCGGGATACAATGAGCAGTTCTTC.